The rows below give T cell receptor beta chains drawn from one sample of a study of T cell responses to AZD1222 COVID-19 vaccine. Here immunoSEQ multiplex PCR was the method, and the copy in TCRdb shows in-frame clones only, minus some. The top ten clones hold about 2.7% of a sample with some 120,000 clones, 90% to 95% of them seen once. Material: peripheral blood, obtained on day 0 of AZD1222 vaccination. Receptor source: an adult in good health. Both conserved end residues are part of each CDR3. The order of the fields is clone size, V gene, J gene, D gene, CDR3 DNA, CDR3 protein. The D gene is left open where the match is weak. Clone size is shown for a subset of rows, as once, few, many or a class of expanded clone.

NA	TRBV6-2/TRBV6-3	TRBJ2-7	NA	TGTGCCAGCAGTTATCATGCGGAATTTTATGCGCCGCAGCAGTACTTC	CASSYHAEFYAPQQYF
NA	TRBV25-1	TRBJ1-2	NA	TGTGCCAGCAGTGGCAGAGTCTTGTTCTATGGCTACACCTTC	CASSGRVLFYGYTF
NA	TRBV10-1	TRBJ1-5	TRBD1	TGCGCCAGCAGCGCCGGGACAGGGGCGTTTCGGAAGCCCCAGCATTTT	CASSAGTGAFRKPQHF
NA	TRBV19	TRBJ1-6	TRBD1	TGTGCCAGTAGTAGGAATCCGGGACAGGGGTCCAATTCACCCCTCCACTTT	CASSRNPGQGSNSPLHF
NA	TRBV7-2	TRBJ1-2	TRBD1	TGTGCCAGCAGCTTAGATGGGACAGGGGTGGGCTATGGCTACACCTTC	CASSLDGTGVGYGYTF
NA	TRBV21-1	TRBJ1-5	NA	TGTGCCAGCAGCAGCAATCAGCCCCAGCATTTT	CASSSNQPQHF
NA	TRBV6-5	TRBJ1-6	NA	TGTGCCAGCAGTTACTCGTCCGGAACGTCGGATTCACCCCTCCACTTT	CASSYSSGTSDSPLHF
medium-sized	TRBV6-6	TRBJ1-5	NA	TGTGCCAGCAGTTACTCTCCGGGCAATCAGCCCCAGCATTTT	CASSYSPGNQPQHF
NA	TRBV11-2	TRBJ2-2	NA	TGTGCCAGCAGCCCCCCCTTCACTCATACCGGGGAGCTGTTTTTT	CASSPPFTHTGELFF
NA	TRBV9	TRBJ1-2	NA	TGTGCCAGCAGGGGGGCGGCTGGATATGGCTACACCTTC	CASRGAAGYGYTF
NA	TRBV4-2	TRBJ2-5	TRBD2	TGTGCCAGCAGCCAACTCCCAAACTTGGCGGGAGAGCTGGGTAGGCAAGAGACCCAGTACTTC	CASSQLPNLAGELGRQETQYF
NA	TRBV7-2	TRBJ2-5	NA	TGTGCCAGCAGCTTGAATGAGGGGGGGTACCGGGAGACCCAGTACTTC	CASSLNEGGYRETQYF
NA	TRBV5-1	TRBJ2-2	NA	TGCGCCAGCAGCTTGGTTGTCTCCCCTACCGGGGAGCTGTTTTTT	CASSLVVSPTGELFF
NA	TRBV5-1	TRBJ1-1	TRBD1	TGCGCCAGCAGCTTGGGGACAGGGGGCCTGAACACTGAAGCTTTCTTT	CASSLGTGGLNTEAFF
NA	TRBV7-2	TRBJ2-7	TRBD2	TGTGCCAGCAGCTTAGTAGCTAGCGGAGATGGCTACGAGCAGTACTTC	CASSLVASGDGYEQYF
NA	TRBV7-6	TRBJ2-7	NA	TGTGCCAGCAGCTCCTTCGAGGGGGTTTACGAGCAGTACTTC	CASSSFEGVYEQYF
NA	TRBV27	TRBJ1-1	NA	TGTGCCAGCAGTCCAAGTCCGGGCCGCAGCACTGAAGCTTTCTTT	CASSPSPGRSTEAFF
NA	TRBV5-1	TRBJ1-5	NA	TGCGCCAGCAGCTTGGGTGCCCATAGCAATCAGCCCCAGCATTTT	CASSLGAHSNQPQHF
NA	TRBV19	TRBJ1-6	TRBD1	TGTGCCAGTAGGACTTCGGGACAGAATAATTCACCCCTCCACTTT	CASRTSGQNNSPLHF
NA	TRBV6-1	TRBJ1-2	NA	TGTGCCAGCAGTGAAAAGGGGTCGCAGACCTATGGCTACACCTTC	CASSEKGSQTYGYTF
NA	TRBV20-1	TRBJ2-1	NA	TGCAGTGCTGTCCGGTACAATGAGCAGTTCTTC	CSAVRYNEQFF
NA	TRBV2	TRBJ2-2	TRBD1	TGTGCCAGCCTCCGACGGGACAGCACCGGGGAGCTGTTTTTT	CASLRRDSTGELFF
NA	TRBV3-1/TRBV3-2	TRBJ2-1	NA	TGTGCCAGCAGCGACCGAGGGGGAAGCTCCTACAATGAGCAGTTCTTC	CASSDRGGSSYNEQFF
NA	TRBV2	TRBJ2-1	TRBD2	TGTGCCAGCAGCGGACTAGCGGGATACAATGAGCAGTTCTTC	CASSGLAGYNEQFF
NA	TRBV19	TRBJ1-2	NA	TGTGCCAGTGAACTGGCCTCTGAGGGCTACACCTTC	CASELASEGYTF
NA	TRBV4-2	TRBJ1-4	NA	TGTGCCAGCAGCCAAGACGCCCAACGGCAGATAGTTGAAAAACTGTTTTTT	CASSQDAQRQIVEKLFF
NA	TRBV2	TRBJ2-2	NA	TGTGCCAGCAGTGTGGAGATCCGCGGGGAGCTGTTTTTT	CASSVEIRGELFF
NA	TRBV9	TRBJ1-1	NA	TGTGCCAGCACCAGAGAGTTAGGGGTGGGTGAAGCTTTCTTT	CASTRELGVGEAFF
NA	TRBV18	TRBJ2-3	NA	TGTGCCAGCTCAACTCAGATAAACACAGATACGCAGTATTTT	CASSTQINTDTQYF
NA	TRBV19	TRBJ1-2	NA	TGTGCCAGTAATGGGGCAGGGCCCGACTATGGCTACACCTTC	CASNGAGPDYGYTF
NA	TRBV4-1	TRBJ2-3	TRBD2	TGCGCCAGCAGCACAAGGAGGCTAGCGGGAGGGCCGGATACGCAGTATTTT	CASSTRRLAGGPDTQYF
NA	TRBV7-6	TRBJ2-2	NA	TGTGCCAGCAGCTTTCAAAGCGAGAACACCGGGGAGCTGTTTTTT	CASSFQSENTGELFF
once	TRBV5-1	TRBJ2-3	TRBD2	TGCGCCAGCAGCTACTGGACTAGCGGGAGTGATACGCAGTATTTT	CASSYWTSGSDTQYF
NA	TRBV4-1	TRBJ2-3	NA	TGCGCCAGCAGCCAAGATCCGTCTGCCTGGGGGGCAGTGGCAGATACGCAGTATTTT	CASSQDPSAWGAVADTQYF
NA	TRBV5-1	TRBJ1-6	TRBD1	TGCGCCAGCAGCGACGACAGGGGACATTCACCCCTCCACTTT	CASSDDRGHSPLHF
NA	TRBV27	TRBJ1-5	NA	TGTGCCAGCAGTTCCGGACTGATCAATCAGCCCCAGCATTTT	CASSSGLINQPQHF
NA	TRBV11-2	TRBJ2-3	NA	TGTGCCAGCAGCCCGGCACCGGAGTCCGGCACAGATACGCAGTATTTT	CASSPAPESGTDTQYF
NA	TRBV6-5	TRBJ1-1	NA	TGTGCCAGCAGTTTGACCGGGACTGAAGCTTTCTTT	CASSLTGTEAFF
once	TRBV19	TRBJ1-3	NA	TGTGCCAGTAGTCAAATCATCGGGGCAGCCTCCTCTGGAAACACCATATATTTT	CASSQIIGAASSGNTIYF
few	TRBV12-3/TRBV12-4	TRBJ2-1	NA	TGTGCCAGCCGGCAGGGCCCCAATGAGCAGTTCTTC	CASRQGPNEQFF
NA	TRBV6-4	TRBJ1-2	NA	TGTGCCAGCAGTATAACAGGGACGGACTATGGCTACACCTTC	CASSITGTDYGYTF
NA	TRBV4-3	TRBJ1-5	NA	TGCGCCAGCAGCCAAGAGGGGATAGGGTCAGGTCGTCAGCCCCAGCATTTT	CASSQEGIGSGRQPQHF